These 15 T cell receptor beta chains share one sample of origin, sequenced in a study of cytomegalovirus exposure and HLA in healthy donors. In the PCR, 60 Vbeta and 13 Jbeta primers were used. Assay: immunoSEQ multiplex PCR; the TCRdb copy retains only in-frame clones and omits some. There are about 140,000 clones in the sample; 65% to 90% occur only once, and 0.95% to 1.5% lies in the top ten. Source material: PBMCs. These receptors all stem from a female donor in good health and CMV-seronegative.

Written as DNA, the CDR3 is TGTGCCAGCAGTTTGCTCAGGGGGCAGGACTATGGCTACACCTTC. Translated, it gives CASSLLRGQDYGYTF. The chain is built from TRBV28 and TRBJ1-2; 8 nucleotides agree with TRBD1. Per germline, CDR1 MDHEN and CDR2 SYDVKM. V lost 3 bases, J lost 3 bases, and 6 bases stayed unmatched. This CDR3 contains 15 residues.

The chain links TRBV27 to TRBJ1-3; 9 nucleotides align to TRBD1. Germline values: CDR1 MNHEY, CDR2 SMNVEV (reference sequence). The CDR3 has 14 amino acids. Trimming removed 3 bases from V and 4 bases from J; junction bases left unmatched: 1. The CDR3 loop reads CASSLGQGGNTIYF. In nucleotides, the CDR3 is TGTGCCAGCAGTTTGGGACAGGGAGGAAACACCATATATTTT.

V is TRBV5-1 and J is TRBJ2-7, with 9 bases identical to TRBD2. This CDR3 is built from 17 residues. Unmatched junction bases numbered 11, after V lost 1 base and J lost 3 bases. Germline CDR1 reads SGHRS; CDR2 reads YFSETQ. The CDR3 sequence is CASSLSGTSNIFYEQYF. The CDR3 DNA sequence: TGCGCCAGCAGCTTGTCAGGGACTAGCAACATTTTCTACGAGCAGTACTTC.

The chain uses TRBV6-1 and TRBJ1-1; the D is unclear. Germline V gene lookup returns CDR1 MNHNS and CDR2 SASEGT. CDR3 length: 13 amino acids. Trimming took 0 bases from V and 6 from J, leaving 8 bases between them. The CDR3 sequence: CASSEARDSEAFF. The CDR3 region has the DNA TGTGCCAGCAGTGAAGCCCGCGATTCTGAAGCTTTCTTT.

This clone was seen more than once but under ten times. The V and J genes are TRBV28 and TRBJ2-1, with 7 bases aligning to TRBD2. The germline V gene encodes CDR1 MDHEN and CDR2 SYDVKM. The V gene end was trimmed by 8 bases and the J gene end by 2 bases; junction bases not matched to a gene: 6. The length of the CDR3 is 14 residues. The CDR3 loop reads CASGAGVPYNEQFF. The DNA of the CDR3 is TGTGCCAGCGGGGCGGGAGTACCCTACAATGAGCAGTTCTTC.

This clone was detected only once. The rearrangement uses TRBV28 and TRBJ2-7; 8 positions match TRBD2. The germline CDR1 and CDR2 sequences are MDHEN and SYDVKM. The V and J ends lost 3 bases and 0 bases, in that order; junction bases with no gene match: 4. The CDR3 spans 15 residues. The CDR3 DNA sequence: TGTGCCAGCAGTTTCTCTAGCGGGTCCTCCTACGAGCAGTACTTC. Its protein is CASSFSSGSSYEQYF.

The gene calls are TRBV19 and TRBJ1-1, with TRBD1 matching 7 bases. Germline V gene data show CDR1 as LNHDA and CDR2 as SQIVND (reference sequence). Trimming removed 6 bases from V and 10 bases from J; junction bases left unmatched: 8. This CDR3 is built from 12 residues. CDR3 residues: CASSIRDSRAFF. The DNA of the CDR3 is TGTGCCAGTAGCATCCGGGACAGCAGAGCTTTCTTT.

Comments on this clone: No conserved phenylalanine or tryptophan ends this CDR3, so it is likely a read error. The chain carries TRBV29-1 and TRBJ1-1; a possible D gene is TRBD1 (6 bases). Trimming left V 5 bases short and J 0 bases short, with 13 bases between. The CDR3 covers 14 residues. Per germline, CDR1 SQVTM and CDR2 ANQGSEA. The CDR3 region is CSVTNRAMNTEAFV. CDR3 DNA: TGCAGCGTTACCAACAGGGCCATGAACACTGAAGCTTTCGTT.

The CDR3 sequence: CASSVEGGYNEQFF. The CDR3 DNA reads as TGTGCCAGCAGCGTAGAAGGAGGCTACAATGAGCAGTTCTTC. The chain employs TRBV9 and TRBJ2-1; a weak D match, TRBD2 (5 bases). Trimming cost V 0 bases and J 3 bases, with 7 bases left between them. The germline V gene encodes CDR1 SGDLS and CDR2 YYNGEE. This CDR3 has 14 residues.

V gene TRBV5-4 combines with J gene TRBJ2-7, with 7 bases that match TRBD1. CDR3 length equals 13 residues. Germline V gene sequence: CDR1 SGHNT, CDR2 YYREEE (reference sequence). V shed 5 bases and J 0 bases; nucleotides not matched to a gene: 2. The CDR3, as DNA: TGTGCCAGCAGAAGGGACAGCTCCTACGAGCAGTACTTC. This translates into CASRRDSSYEQYF.

This clone appeared once. The CDR3, as DNA: TGTGCCAGCAGTGGACAGGGCTTGTACGAGCAGTACTTC. Translating it yields CASSGQGLYEQYF. The chain has TRBV6-1 and TRBJ2-7; 7 nucleotides match TRBD1. Trimming cost V 4 bases and J 4 bases; bases outside gene matches: 4. The CDR3 runs 13 residues. CDR1 and CDR2 (germline): MNHNS, SASEGT.

Here the CDR3 DNA reads TGTGCCCTTTCAGCGGGGCCGGGGGACAATGAGCAGTTCTTC. As protein: CALSAGPGDNEQFF. The chain links TRBV2 to TRBJ2-1; the match to TRBD2 covers 7 bases. The CDR3 extends over 14 amino acids. The germline gives CDR1 SNHLY, CDR2 FYNNEI. With V trimmed by 11 bases and J by 5 bases, 12 bases remained unmatched.

This clone was recorded once. The rearrangement joins TRBV2 to TRBJ1-5, with unresolved D. Germline V gene sequence: CDR1 SNHLY, CDR2 FYNNEI. There are 14 residues in the CDR3. Trimming left V 2 bases short and J 2 bases short, with 7 bases between. The CDR3 DNA is TGTGCCAGCAGTGAACAAACAGGCAATCAGCCCCAGCATTTT. This translates into CASSEQTGNQPQHF.

This clone has a single count. The chain carries TRBV4-1 and TRBJ2-7; TRBD2 matches 7 bases. V shed 0 bases and J 3 bases; nucleotides not matched to a gene: 5. This CDR3 contains 15 residues. The germline V gene has CDR1 MGHRA and CDR2 YSYEKL. In DNA, the CDR3 is TGCGCCAGCAGCCAAGATTGGGGGGGGGTCTACGAGCAGTACTTC. It codes for CASSQDWGGVYEQYF.

The chain is built from TRBV28 and TRBJ1-2, with D possibly being TRBD1 (5 bases). The CDR3 is 15 residues long. Trimming shortened V by 9 bases and J by 4 bases, and 21 bases separated the two germline ends. Germline V gene sequence: CDR1 MDHEN, CDR2 SYDVKM. The CDR3 is CASRSFPPRAYGYTF. In DNA, the CDR3 is TGTGCCAGTAGATCATTTCCCCCCAGGGCCTATGGCTACACCTTC.